Detailed here is one TCR beta chain. These data are taken from a study of cytomegalovirus exposure and HLA in healthy donors. Primers included in the PCR were 60 Vbeta and 13 Jbeta primers. Profiled with immunoSEQ multiplex PCR; TCRdb holds only in-frame clones, not every one. This sample lists 100,000 to 150,000 clones; its ten largest clones have 0.9% to 1.2%. The CDR3 consists of 15 residues. V shed 3 bases, J shed 5 bases, and the junction held 7 bases outside the gene matches. Germline V CDR1 and CDR2: LNHNV, YYDKDF (reference sequence). This receptor was taken from a man younger than 30 in good health and CMV-seronegative. The sample was PBMCs. V and J are TRBV15 and TRBJ1-1, with 9 bases identical to TRBD1. The CDR3 spells CATSRAMTGGTEAFF. CDR3 coding DNA: TGTGCCACCAGCAGGGCTATGACAGGGGGGACTGAAGCTTTCTTT.